This is a list of T cell receptor beta chains from one sample in a study of control samples from healthy donors and cancer patients. Produced via immunoSEQ multiplex PCR; TCRdb's table is partial and in-frame only. The sample carries tens of thousands of clones, about four fifths recorded once. Sequencing input: PBMCs. The receptor source for this set is a man aged 65-85 years with lung cancer. The CDR3 runs from the conserved cysteine through the conserved F or W. D genes are given only for firm matches. For some rows the clone size is stated as once, few or many, or as a class when expanded; others skip it.

CDR3 protein: CASATKPGQQNSPLHF
CDR3 DNA: TGTGCTAGTGCCACCAAGCCCGGACAGCAAAATTCACCCCTCCACTTT
clone size: NA
V gene: TRBV12-5
D gene: NA
J gene: TRBJ1-6

CDR3 protein: CATSLGKNIQYF
CDR3 DNA: TGTGCCACCAGCTTAGGTAAAAACATTCAGTACTTC
clone size: NA
V gene: TRBV15
D gene: NA
J gene: TRBJ2-4

CDR3 protein: CASSVGWGYEQYF
CDR3 DNA: TGTGCCAGCAGTGTAGGATGGGGCTACGAGCAGTACTTC
clone size: NA
V gene: TRBV25-1
D gene: NA
J gene: TRBJ2-7

CDR3 protein: CASSIDQRDDGSNQPQHF
CDR3 DNA: TGTGCCAGTAGTATAGATCAGAGGGACGACGGAAGCAATCAGCCCCAGCATTTT
clone size: NA
V gene: TRBV19
D gene: NA
J gene: TRBJ1-5

CDR3 protein: CASGLGGVNQPQHF
CDR3 DNA: TGTGCTAGTGGTTTGGGAGGGGTCAATCAGCCCCAGCATTTT
clone size: NA
V gene: TRBV12-5
D gene: NA
J gene: TRBJ1-5

CDR3 protein: CASSLPQGYGDTEAFF
CDR3 DNA: TGTGCCAGCAGCTTACCACAGGGGTACGGGGACACTGAAGCTTTCTTT
clone size: NA
V gene: TRBV5-5
D gene: TRBD1
J gene: TRBJ1-1

CDR3 protein: CASSFSGNYGYTF
CDR3 DNA: TGTGCCAGTAGTTTCTCAGGGAACTATGGCTACACCTTC
clone size: NA
V gene: TRBV19
D gene: NA
J gene: TRBJ1-2

CDR3 protein: CASSLFSGVGGEQYF
CDR3 DNA: TGTGCCAGCAGTTTGTTTTCGGGGGTTGGGGGCGAGCAGTACTTC
clone size: NA
V gene: TRBV27
D gene: NA
J gene: TRBJ2-7

CDR3 protein: CSASRLVPYEQYF
CDR3 DNA: TGCAGCGCCTCCCGACTAGTCCCCTACGAGCAGTACTTC
clone size: NA
V gene: TRBV29-1
D gene: NA
J gene: TRBJ2-7

CDR3 protein: CASSVNPRGGEKLFF
CDR3 DNA: TGTGCCAGCAGCGTAAATCCCAGGGGAGGTGAAAAACTGTTTTTT
clone size: NA
V gene: TRBV9
D gene: NA
J gene: TRBJ1-4

CDR3 protein: CSASYKGGKGYNEQFF
CDR3 DNA: TGCAGTGCTAGTTACAAAGGGGGCAAGGGCTACAATGAGCAGTTCTTC
clone size: NA
V gene: TRBV20-1
D gene: TRBD1
J gene: TRBJ2-1

CDR3 protein: CASSQGGFSNQPQHF
CDR3 DNA: TGTGCCAGCAGCCAAGGCGGGTTTAGCAATCAGCCCCAGCATTTT
clone size: NA
V gene: TRBV3-1/TRBV3-2
D gene: NA
J gene: TRBJ1-5

CDR3 protein: CASRAGTVDYGYTF
CDR3 DNA: TGTGCCAGCAGAGCCGGGACAGTTGACTATGGCTACACCTTC
clone size: once
V gene: TRBV28
D gene: TRBD1
J gene: TRBJ1-2

CDR3 protein: CSASSRRDEQYF
CDR3 DNA: TGCAGTGCTAGTTCTAGGAGGGACGAGCAGTACTTC
clone size: NA
V gene: TRBV20-1
D gene: NA
J gene: TRBJ2-7

CDR3 protein: CTSSQGTRVPIEQYF
CDR3 DNA: TGCACCAGCAGCCAAGGCACTCGCGTCCCTATCGAGCAGTACTTC
clone size: once
V gene: TRBV1
D gene: NA
J gene: TRBJ2-7

CDR3 protein: CASSFMNTEAFF
CDR3 DNA: TGTGCCAGCAGTTTTATGAACACTGAAGCTTTCTTT
clone size: NA
V gene: TRBV12-3/TRBV12-4
D gene: NA
J gene: TRBJ1-1

CDR3 protein: CASSHGGMNSPLHF
CDR3 DNA: TGTGCCAGCAGCCACGGGGGGATGAACTCACCCCTCCACTTT
clone size: NA
V gene: TRBV11-3
D gene: NA
J gene: TRBJ1-6

CDR3 protein: CASSTNTGELFF
CDR3 DNA: TGTGCCAGCAGTACCAACACCGGGGAGCTGTTTTTT
clone size: few
V gene: TRBV6-2/TRBV6-3
D gene: NA
J gene: TRBJ2-2

CDR3 protein: CASSQVAGWTKNIQYF
CDR3 DNA: TGTGCCAGCAGCCAAGTCGCGGGCTGGACCAAAAACATTCAGTACTTC
clone size: NA
V gene: TRBV3-1/TRBV3-2
D gene: NA
J gene: TRBJ2-4

CDR3 protein: CASSRKGTGGDGYTF
CDR3 DNA: TGTGCCAGCTCACGTAAGGGGACAGGGGGCGACGGCTACACCTTC
clone size: NA
V gene: TRBV18
D gene: TRBD1
J gene: TRBJ1-2

CDR3 protein: CASSIPNYGYTF
CDR3 DNA: TGTGCCAGTAGTATCCCTAACTATGGCTACACCTTC
clone size: NA
V gene: TRBV19
D gene: NA
J gene: TRBJ1-2

CDR3 protein: CASSIGRGHTEAFF
CDR3 DNA: TGTGCCAGTAGTATAGGCAGGGGCCACACTGAAGCTTTCTTT
clone size: NA
V gene: TRBV19
D gene: NA
J gene: TRBJ1-1

CDR3 protein: CASSFLSGGGTGELFF
CDR3 DNA: TGTGCCAGCAGCTTTCTTAGCGGGGGGGGCACCGGGGAGCTGTTTTTT
clone size: NA
V gene: TRBV11-2
D gene: TRBD2
J gene: TRBJ2-2

CDR3 protein: CASSPREHLKRNYGYTF
CDR3 DNA: TGTGCCAGCAGCCCTAGGGAACACCTGAAAAGAAACTATGGCTACACCTTC
clone size: NA
V gene: TRBV7-3
D gene: NA
J gene: TRBJ1-2

CDR3 protein: CASRPERHLSSGNTIYF
CDR3 DNA: TGTGCAAGTCGCCCAGAGCGACATTTGAGCTCTGGAAACACCATATATTTT
clone size: NA
V gene: TRBV12-2
D gene: NA
J gene: TRBJ1-3

CDR3 protein: CASSFPVRDQGTFATNEKLFF
CDR3 DNA: TGTGCCAGCAGCTTCCCCGTACGGGACCAGGGAACTTTTGCAACTAATGAAAAACTGTTTTTT
clone size: NA
V gene: TRBV7-8
D gene: NA
J gene: TRBJ1-4

CDR3 protein: CATREGGASSDEQFF
CDR3 DNA: TGTGCCACCAGGGAGGGGGGAGCCTCGAGCGATGAGCAGTTCTTC
clone size: NA
V gene: TRBV6-6
D gene: NA
J gene: TRBJ2-1

CDR3 protein: CAWSNRHEQYF
CDR3 DNA: TGTGCCTGGAGCAACAGACACGAGCAGTACTTC
clone size: NA
V gene: TRBV30
D gene: NA
J gene: TRBJ2-7

CDR3 protein: CASSQGQTPYEQYF
CDR3 DNA: TGTGCCAGCAGCCAAGGCCAGACGCCCTACGAGCAGTACTTC
clone size: NA
V gene: TRBV14
D gene: NA
J gene: TRBJ2-7

CDR3 protein: CASSLIGDTQYF
CDR3 DNA: TGTGCCAGCAGCCTGATTGGAGATACGCAGTATTTT
clone size: NA
V gene: TRBV12-3/TRBV12-4
D gene: NA
J gene: TRBJ2-3

CDR3 protein: CASSTGLQQQFF
CDR3 DNA: TGTGCCAGTAGTACCGGACTGCAACAGCAGTTCTTC
clone size: NA
V gene: TRBV19
D gene: NA
J gene: TRBJ2-1

CDR3 protein: CASSRTGGQETQYF
CDR3 DNA: TGTGCCAGCAGCCGGACAGGGGGCCAAGAGACCCAGTACTTC
clone size: NA
V gene: TRBV28
D gene: TRBD1
J gene: TRBJ2-5

CDR3 protein: CASSPGTAYNEQFF
CDR3 DNA: TGTGCCAGCAGCCCCGGGACAGCCTACAATGAGCAGTTCTTC
clone size: NA
V gene: TRBV3-1/TRBV3-2
D gene: TRBD1
J gene: TRBJ2-1

CDR3 protein: CATSDWRGNDGELFF
CDR3 DNA: TGTGCCACCAGTGATTGGAGGGGGAATGACGGGGAGCTGTTTTTT
clone size: once
V gene: TRBV24-1
D gene: NA
J gene: TRBJ2-2

CDR3 protein: CASSPWTSGGLFTGELFF
CDR3 DNA: TGTGCCAGCAGTCCTTGGACTAGCGGGGGGCTCTTCACCGGGGAGCTGTTTTTT
clone size: NA
V gene: TRBV9
D gene: TRBD2
J gene: TRBJ2-2

CDR3 protein: CASSLVVAGGRETQYF
CDR3 DNA: TGCGCCAGCAGCTTGGTGGTAGCGGGGGGACGGGAGACCCAGTACTTC
clone size: NA
V gene: TRBV5-1
D gene: TRBD2
J gene: TRBJ2-5

CDR3 protein: CASSQGLQGYATEAFF
CDR3 DNA: TGCGCCAGCAGCCAAGGACTACAGGGCTACGCCACTGAAGCTTTCTTT
clone size: medium-sized
V gene: TRBV4-1
D gene: NA
J gene: TRBJ1-1

CDR3 protein: CVPRGYRDRVHQPQHF
CDR3 DNA: TGCGTCCCGAGAGGTTACCGGGACAGGGTGCATCAGCCCCAGCATTTT
clone size: NA
V gene: TRBV10-1
D gene: TRBD1
J gene: TRBJ1-5

CDR3 protein: CAPSPRGGGSQPQHF
CDR3 DNA: TGCGCCCCCAGCCCACGCGGGGGGGGGAGTCAGCCCCAGCATTTT
clone size: NA
V gene: TRBV5-1
D gene: NA
J gene: TRBJ1-5

CDR3 protein: CASSPDNNEKLFF
CDR3 DNA: TGCGCCAGCAGCCCGGACAATAATGAAAAACTGTTTTTT
clone size: NA
V gene: TRBV5-1
D gene: NA
J gene: TRBJ1-4